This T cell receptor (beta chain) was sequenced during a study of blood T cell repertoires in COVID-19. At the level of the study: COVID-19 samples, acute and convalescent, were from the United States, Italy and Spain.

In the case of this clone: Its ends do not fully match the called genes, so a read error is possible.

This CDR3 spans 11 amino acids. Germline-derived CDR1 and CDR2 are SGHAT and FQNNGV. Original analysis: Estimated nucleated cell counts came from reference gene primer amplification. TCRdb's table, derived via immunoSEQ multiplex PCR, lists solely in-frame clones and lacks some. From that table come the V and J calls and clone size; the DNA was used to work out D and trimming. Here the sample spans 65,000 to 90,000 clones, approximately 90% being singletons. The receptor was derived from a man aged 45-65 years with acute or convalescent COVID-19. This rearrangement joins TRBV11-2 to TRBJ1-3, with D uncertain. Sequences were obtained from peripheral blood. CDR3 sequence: CASSPGRDATF. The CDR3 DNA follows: TGTGCCAGCAGTCCGGGGAGAGACGCTACTTTT.